Shown below are 27 T cell receptor beta chains from a single sample sequenced in a study of post-analysis software for immune sequencing data. Study-wide points: Four to six TRBV segments appeared more often in patients than in controls, and TRBV5-6, TRBV5-1 and TRBV20-1 were among these.

These receptors' antigens are unknown. cDNA libraries for TCR beta contained unique molecular identifiers. TCRdb re-called the PCR reads through MiXCR, storing one row per CDR3 protein. This table has hundreds of thousands of distinct CDR3 sequences, roughly 47% appearing once. The sequenced sample consisted of blood. These receptors came from a girl between 5 and 17 years old with multiple sclerosis.

Comments on this clonotype: Germline is not matched at one junction end, which may reflect a read error. V is TRBV6-6 and J is TRBJ2-7, with D possibly being TRBD1 (5 bases). CDR1 MNHNY and CDR2 SVGAGI come from the germline V gene (reference sequence). The CDR3 is made up of 14 amino acids. The CDR3 sequence is CASTTGHGSYEQCF. The CDR3 DNA reads TGTGCCAGCACCACCGGACACGGAAGCTACGAGCAGTGCTTC.

This clonotype was seen a handful of times. The CDR3 nucleotides read TGTGCCAGCAGTTACGCTAGGGATGTCCATGAGCAGTTCTTC. Its protein product is CASSYARDVHEQFF. J is TRBJ2-1 and V is TRBV6-5; D uncertain. Germline V gene sequence: CDR1 MNHEY, CDR2 SVGAGI. The CDR3 sequence is 14 residues long. The V end was cut by 2 bases, the J end by 8 bases, with 13 bases between.

This rearrangement joins TRBV27 to TRBJ2-1; 7 bases agree with TRBD2. V lost 4 bases and J lost 1; bases outside the gene matches: 25. Germline CDR1 MNHEY, CDR2 SMNVEV (reference sequence). CDR3 length equals 22 residues. CDR3 protein: CASSSKYGLAAYLRGSYNEQFF. In nucleotides, the CDR3 is TGTGCCAGCAGTTCAAAATACGGTCTAGCGGCCTACCTGAGGGGATCCTACAATGAGCAGTTCTTC.

The rearrangement uses TRBV12-3 or TRBV12-4 and TRBJ2-1; 10 nucleotides agree with TRBD2. The CDR3 extends over 15 amino acids. The V and J ends lost 7 bases and 4 bases, in that order; junction bases with no gene match: 7. This CDR3 is CASTPGTSEYNEQFF. CDR3 coding DNA: TGTGCCAGCACTCCCGGGACTAGCGAGTACAATGAGCAGTTCTTC.

Only a few counts were recorded for this clonotype. This chain links TRBV6-5 with TRBJ1-4, with 7 bases identical to TRBD1. The CDR3 runs to 14 residues. CDR1 MNHEY and CDR2 SVGAGI come from the germline V gene. The junction had 6 bases not matched to a gene; V was cut back by 2 bases and J by 9 bases. The CDR3 bases are TGTGCCAGCAGTTACGGGACAGCCATCAAAAAACTGTTTTTT. This encodes CASSYGTAIKKLFF.

The chain links TRBV12-3 or TRBV12-4 to TRBJ2-1; D is ambiguous. The length of the CDR3 is 10 residues. V gave up 7 bases and J gave up 5 bases, with 3 bases separating them. The CDR3 DNA is TGTGCCAGCATGCACAATGAGCAGTTCTTC. Protein product: CASMHNEQFF.

The V and J genes are TRBV20-1 and TRBJ1-5; D is ambiguous. Deletions cut 5 bases from V and 4 bases from J, with 12 bases between. Germline V lookup: CDR1 DFQATT, CDR2 SNEGSKA (reference sequence). CDR3 size: 13 residues. CDR3 in amino acids: CSAYPGQNQPQHF. In DNA, the CDR3 is TGCAGTGCTTACCCCGGGCAAAATCAGCCCCAGCATTTT.

The CDR3 region is CASSLGTSVREQFF. Written as DNA, the CDR3 is TGTGCCAGCAGTTTAGGGACCAGTGTAAGGGAGCAGTTCTTC. V and J are TRBV12-3 or TRBV12-4 and TRBJ2-1; D is undetermined. V lost 1 base, J lost 10 bases, and 14 bases lay in between. This CDR3 spans 14 amino acids.

V and J are TRBV12-3 or TRBV12-4 and TRBJ1-4, with D unclear. V was cut by 5 bases and J by 0 bases, with 4 bases left in between. The CDR3 has 13 amino acids. The DNA for the CDR3 is TGTGCCAGCAGTCCTGCAACTAATGAAAAACTGTTTTTT. Translation: CASSPATNEKLFF.

This chain uses TRBV11-3 with TRBJ2-3; D is uncertain. Germline CDR1 is SGHNT and CDR2 is YENEEA. V lost 1 base to trimming and J lost 0 bases, with 14 bases between them. This CDR3 region has 17 residues. The CDR3 is CASSLAWTAASTDTQYF. The CDR3 bases are TGTGCCAGCAGCTTAGCGTGGACGGCCGCTAGCACAGATACGCAGTATTTT.

The V gene is TRBV13, the J gene TRBJ2-1, with 9 nucleotides matching TRBD1. Germline V gene sequence: CDR1 PRHDT, CDR2 FYEKMQ (reference sequence). CDR3 length: 17 amino acids. V was pared by 4 bases and J by 8 bases, with 15 bases of the junction left unmatched. This CDR3 is CASSSTPGQGLMDEQFF. The CDR3 bases are TGTGCCAGCAGCTCCACCCCGGGACAGGGCCTCATGGATGAGCAGTTCTTC.

CDR3 DNA sequence: TGTGCCAACTCGACAGGGGGCGTACTCTGGTACAATGAGCAGTTCTTC. Translating it yields CANSTGGVLWYNEQFF. The rearrangement links TRBV27 to TRBJ2-1; 10 bases match TRBD1. The CDR3 sequence is 16 residues long. The V gene end was trimmed by 10 bases and the J gene end by 4 bases; junction bases not matched to a gene: 13. Germline V gene sequence: CDR1 MNHEY, CDR2 SMNVEV (reference sequence).

This clonotype has a handful of counts. The chain carries TRBV6-5 and TRBJ1-2; tentative D call: TRBD1 (5 bases). Germline-derived CDR1 and CDR2 are MNHEY and SVGAGI. The V end lost 0 bases, the J end lost 7 bases, and 12 bases lay between the germline ends. This CDR3 has 14 amino acids. The CDR3 bases are TGTGCCAGCAGTTACTCGGGGACCACGAGTGGCTACACCTTC. Translating it yields CASSYSGTTSGYTF.

The V call is TRBV9, the J call TRBJ2-7; D may be TRBD2 (6 bases). The germline V and J ends were trimmed by 0 bases and 2 bases, with 12 bases remaining between them. The V gene's germline CDR1 is SGDLS and CDR2 YYNGEE. The CDR3 loop spans 15 amino acids. DNA of the CDR3: TGTGCCAGCAGCGTAGCTGGCGGGGACCCCTACGAGCAGTACTTC. Protein product: CASSVAGGDPYEQYF. Full variable domain (remainder filled in from reference TRBV9 and TRBJ2-7): DSGVTQTPKHLITATGQRVTLRCSPRSGDLSVYWYQQSLDQGLQFLIQYYNGEERAKGNILERFSAQQFPDLHSELNLSSLELGDSALYFCASSVAGGDPYEQYFGPGTRLTVT.

The chain uses TRBV20-1 and TRBJ2-2, with TRBD1 matching 8 bases. The CDR3 extends over 15 amino acids. Germline V gene lookup returns CDR1 DFQATT and CDR2 SNEGSKA (reference sequence). V was pared by 5 bases and J by 7 bases, with 12 bases of the junction left unmatched. In DNA form, the CDR3 reads TGCAGTGCTTACCAGGGGGCTACGGGAATCGGGGAGCTGTTTTTT. Translating it yields CSAYQGATGIGELFF.

This clonotype was observed once. The chain combines TRBV25-1 with TRBJ2-1, with 8 bases identical to TRBD1. CDR1 and CDR2 from the germline V gene are MGHDK and SYGVNS. The CDR3 sequence is 15 residues long. V was pared by 4 bases and J by 3 bases, with 5 bases of the junction left unmatched. CDR3: CASSAWTGIYNEQFF. CDR3 nucleotides: TGTGCCAGCAGTGCCTGGACAGGGATCTACAATGAGCAGTTCTTC.

The rearrangement links TRBV24-1 to TRBJ2-3; D is unclear. CDR3 size: 12 residues. The V end was cut by 1 base, the J end by 11 bases, with 9 bases between. Germline CDR1 KGHDR, CDR2 SFDVKD. The DNA for the CDR3 is TGTGCCACCAGTGATTTAATCTCAAAGCAGTATTTT. Translated: CATSDLISKQYF.

This sequence joins TRBV10-3 and TRBJ1-2; D is uncertain. Germline CDR1 is ENHRY and CDR2 is SYGVKD. This CDR3 is 14 amino acids long. V gave up 3 bases and J gave up 2 bases, with 10 bases separating them. CDR3 in DNA: TGTGCCATCAGTGATGAAGTCGGGAACTATGGCTACACCTTC. This codes for CAISDEVGNYGYTF.

J is TRBJ2-5 and V is TRBV7-9; TRBD2 is a possible D gene (6 bases). Germline CDR1 SEHNR, CDR2 FQNEAQ (reference sequence). V was pared by 5 bases and J by 4 bases, with 23 bases between. This CDR3 is 17 amino acids long. In nucleotides, the CDR3 is TGTGCCAGCAGCCCATATGAGGGGCTAGCGAAGGCAGAGACCCAGTACTTC. Translating it yields CASSPYEGLAKAETQYF. The full variable domain, in which reference TRBV7-9 and TRBJ2-5 provide the parts outside the CDR3, is DTGVSQNPRHKITKRGQNVTFRCDPISEHNRLYWYRQTLGQGPEFLTYFQNEAQLEKSRLLSDRFSAERPKGSFSTLEIQRTEQGDSAMYLCASSPYEGLAKAETQYFGPGTRLLVL.

The chain links TRBV5-1 to TRBJ2-3; 7 bases align to TRBD1. Germline V gives CDR1 SGHRS, CDR2 YFSETQ. The CDR3 runs to 17 residues. V shed 4 bases, J shed 0 bases, and the junction held 11 bases outside the gene matches. In nucleotides, the CDR3 is TGCGCCAGCAGCACAACCGGGACAGAGTCTAGCACAGATACGCAGTATTTT. This codes for CASSTTGTESSTDTQYF.

This rearrangement joins TRBV5-1 to TRBJ2-1; 10 positions agree with TRBD2. Germline-derived CDR1 and CDR2 are SGHRS and YFSETQ. V dropped 0 bases and J dropped 4; count of bases not matched to a gene: 7. This CDR3 region has 17 residues. The CDR3 DNA is TGCGCCAGCAGCTTGGTAGTAGCGGGAGGAGGTTACAATGAGCAGTTCTTC. Its translation is CASSLVVAGGGYNEQFF. The full variable domain, in which reference TRBV5-1 and TRBJ2-1 provide the parts outside the CDR3, is KAGVTQTPRYLIKTRGQQVTLSCSPISGHRSVSWYQQTPGQGLQFLFEYFSETQRNKGNFPGRFSGRQFSNSRSEMNVSTLELGDSALYLCASSLVVAGGGYNEQFFGPGTRLTVL.

The chain joins TRBV7-3 to TRBJ2-5; perhaps D is TRBD1 or TRBD2 (5 bases each). Trimming cost V 4 bases and J 2 bases, with 11 bases left between them. The CDR3 totals 14 residues. Germline values: CDR1 SGHTA, CDR2 FQGTGA. CDR3 residues: CASSSGALQETQYF. The CDR3 nucleotides are TGTGCCAGCAGCTCCGGGGCTTTACAAGAGACCCAGTACTTC. The whole variable domain, remainder taken from reference TRBV7-3 and TRBJ2-5, is GAGVSQTPSNKVTEKGKYVELRCDPISGHTALYWYRQSLGQGPEFLIYFQGTGAADDSGLPNDRFFAVRPEGSVSTLKIQRTERGDSAVYLCASSSGALQETQYFGPGTRLLVL.

Only a few counts were recorded for this clonotype. V usage is TRBV20-1 and J usage is TRBJ1-1; a possible D gene is TRBD1 (5 bases). Per germline, CDR1 DFQATT and CDR2 SNEGSKA (reference sequence). CDR3 length: 14 amino acids. V was clipped by 0 bases and J by 4 bases, with 12 bases between them. CDR3 region: CSARDQIGGTEAFF. The CDR3 DNA sequence: TGCAGTGCTAGAGATCAGATTGGGGGCACTGAAGCTTTCTTT.

In its sample, this clonotype was seen a few times. The chain employs TRBV4-1 and TRBJ2-4; D is unresolved. The CDR3 totals 15 residues. Deletions cut 6 bases from V and 2 bases from J, with 14 bases between. Germline-derived CDR1 and CDR2 are MGHRA and YSYEKL. The CDR3 region is CASREARPTKNIQYF. The CDR3 DNA reads as TGCGCCAGCAGAGAGGCCCGTCCAACCAAAAACATTCAGTACTTC.

The V and J genes are TRBV25-1 and TRBJ1-1; D remains unclear. The CDR3 length is 15 residues. V lost 1 base, J lost 0 bases, and 9 bases lay in between. Germline V lookup: CDR1 MGHDK, CDR2 SYGVNS. CDR3 residues: CASSESGSLNTEAFF. The CDR3 DNA sequence: TGTGCCAGCAGTGAATCGGGGAGCCTGAACACTGAAGCTTTCTTT.

A few counts support this clonotype. The rearrangement joins TRBV5-1 to TRBJ2-3; D remains ambiguous. V was cut by 4 bases and J by 0 bases, with 12 bases left in between. The germline CDR1 and CDR2 sequences are SGHRS and YFSETQ. The CDR3 length is 15 residues. The CDR3 nucleotides read TGCGCCAGCAGCATTGGTCCCGGCAGCACAGATACGCAGTATTTT. This codes for CASSIGPGSTDTQYF.

The gene calls are TRBV12-3 or TRBV12-4 and TRBJ2-3, with 11 bases matching TRBD2. Losses at the gene ends were 2 bases for V and 4 bases for J; bases not matched to a gene: 5. CDR3 length: 16 amino acids. The DNA for the CDR3 is TGTGCCAGCAGTTTACCAGCTAGCGGGAGGTCAGATACGCAGTATTTT. Residues: CASSLPASGRSDTQYF.